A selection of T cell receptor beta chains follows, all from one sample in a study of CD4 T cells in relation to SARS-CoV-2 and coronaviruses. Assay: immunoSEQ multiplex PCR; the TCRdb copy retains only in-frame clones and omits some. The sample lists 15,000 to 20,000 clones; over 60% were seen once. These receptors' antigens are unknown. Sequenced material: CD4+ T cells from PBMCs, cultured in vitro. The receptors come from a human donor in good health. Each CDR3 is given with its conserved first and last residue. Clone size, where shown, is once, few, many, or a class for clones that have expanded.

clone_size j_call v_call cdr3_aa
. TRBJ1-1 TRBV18 CASSTRDTDTEAFF
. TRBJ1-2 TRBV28 CASSLGDYGHSNYGYTF
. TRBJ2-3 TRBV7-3 CASSSSTQGASAEDTQYF
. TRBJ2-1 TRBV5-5 CASSYSGTVSYNEQFF
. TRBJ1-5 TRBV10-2 CASSGQGVRQPQHF
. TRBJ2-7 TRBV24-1 CATSDLTTGKQYF
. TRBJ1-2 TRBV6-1 CASSEIRGNYGYTF
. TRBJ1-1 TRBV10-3 CAISDNPGAYTEAFF
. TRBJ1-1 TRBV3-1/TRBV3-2 CASSQGRGTEAFF
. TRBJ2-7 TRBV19 CASSLPGQGGEQYF
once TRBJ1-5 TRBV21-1 CASSPRSNQPQHF
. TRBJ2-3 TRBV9 CASSVRGETTDTQYF
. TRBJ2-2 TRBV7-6 CASSLSGPGGIGELFF
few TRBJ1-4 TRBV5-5 CASSLGMGGNNEKLFF
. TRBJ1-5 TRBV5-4 CASSFPRIWGNQPQHF
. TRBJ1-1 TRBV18 CASSPGITWAEAFF
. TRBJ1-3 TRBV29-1 CSVENSGNTIYF
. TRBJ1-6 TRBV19 CASSLARDSPLHF
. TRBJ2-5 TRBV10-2 CASSFGTDGGETQYF
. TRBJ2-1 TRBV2 CASIGPRVQNEQFF
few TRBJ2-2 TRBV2 CATCSDAQTSGELFF
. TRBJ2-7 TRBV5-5 CASSFGQDTYYEQYF
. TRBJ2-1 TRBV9 CASSVGVLAGGLSSSYNEQFF
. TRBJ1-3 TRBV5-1 CASSRDTSGNTIYF
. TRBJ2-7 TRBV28 CASSLWDGSYEQYF
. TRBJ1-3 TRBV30 CAWTGSGNTIYF
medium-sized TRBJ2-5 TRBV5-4 CASSRAGRGETQYF
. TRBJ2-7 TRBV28 CASSLYPPRTSGRQYF
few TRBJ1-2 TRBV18 CASSPLSPGQGVRNYGYTF
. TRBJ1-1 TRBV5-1 CASSGGTGNTEAFF
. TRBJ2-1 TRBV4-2 CASSPPTTETYNEQFF
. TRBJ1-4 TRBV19 CASTTTGGANEKLFF
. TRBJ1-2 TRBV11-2 CASSLDLTLRNYGYTF
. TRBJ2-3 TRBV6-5 CASRRAYTDTQYF
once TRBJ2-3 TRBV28 CASSLGLAGSTDTQYF
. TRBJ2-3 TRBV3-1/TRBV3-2 CASSPRMGRGSADTQYF
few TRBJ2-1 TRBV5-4 CASSWDRGSYEQFF
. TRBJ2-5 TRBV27 CASSSLAPGETQYF
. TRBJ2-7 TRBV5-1 CASSEGQGSSYEQYF
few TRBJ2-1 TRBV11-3 CASSPQGAYNEQFF
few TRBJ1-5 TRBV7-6 CASSRGQGGNQPQHF
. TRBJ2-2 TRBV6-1 CASSEAGGRTGGELFF
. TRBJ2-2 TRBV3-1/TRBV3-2 CASSQGMGAGGELFF
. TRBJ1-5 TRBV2 CASNRDGSNQPQHF
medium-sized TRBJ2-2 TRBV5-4 CASSLELAGSGGELFF
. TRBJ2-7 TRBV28 CASSFIQGTYEQYF
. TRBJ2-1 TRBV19 CASSDYTADEQFF
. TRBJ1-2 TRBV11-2 CASSVALTFAGGYTF
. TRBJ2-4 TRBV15 CATSTGTVGGNIQYF
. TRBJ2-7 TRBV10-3 CAISQLTSGGPYEQYF
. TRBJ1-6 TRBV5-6 CASSLPRRDSPLHF
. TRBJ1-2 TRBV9 CASSSRGGVNYGYTF